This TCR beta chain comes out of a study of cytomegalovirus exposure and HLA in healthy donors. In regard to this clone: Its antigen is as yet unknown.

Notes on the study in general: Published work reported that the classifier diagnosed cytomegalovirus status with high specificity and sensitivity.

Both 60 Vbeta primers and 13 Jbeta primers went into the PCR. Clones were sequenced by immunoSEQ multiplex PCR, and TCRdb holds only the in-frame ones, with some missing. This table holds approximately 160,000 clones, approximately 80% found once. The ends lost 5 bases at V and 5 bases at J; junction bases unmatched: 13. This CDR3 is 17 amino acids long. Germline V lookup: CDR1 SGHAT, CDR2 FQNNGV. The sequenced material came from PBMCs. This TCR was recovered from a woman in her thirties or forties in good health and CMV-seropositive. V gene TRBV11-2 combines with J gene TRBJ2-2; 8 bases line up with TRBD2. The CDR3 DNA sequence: TGTGCCAGCAGCCCCGGGTATAGCGGGGCCAGAACCGGGGAGCTGTTTTTT. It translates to CASSPGYSGARTGELFF.